Below are 11 T cell receptor beta chains sequenced from a single sample in a study of blood T cell repertoires in COVID-19. The repertoire was sequenced with immunoSEQ multiplex PCR; TCRdb's copy has only in-frame clones and lacks some. This sample has about 99,000 clones, with over 70% found just once. Sequencing input: peripheral blood. The receptors derive from a man aged 45-65 years with acute or convalescent COVID-19.

J is TRBJ1-3 and V is TRBV7-2; D remains unclear. Germline CDR1 SGHTA, CDR2 FQGNSA. The CDR3 sequence is 13 residues long. V was shortened by 3 bases and J by 2 bases, with 5 bases between the two germline ends. The CDR3 DNA reads as TGTGCCAGCAGCTTGGCAGCTGGAAACACCATATATTTT. Protein: CASSLAAGNTIYF.

The chain has TRBV19 and TRBJ1-1; 8 bases fit TRBD1. The ends lost 2 bases at V and 2 bases at J; junction bases unmatched: 1. Germline CDR1 LNHDA, CDR2 SQIVND (reference sequence). The CDR3 has 14 residues. The chain's CDR3 is CASSITGGNTEAFF. CDR3 nucleotide sequence: TGTGCCAGTAGTATAACAGGGGGTAACACTGAAGCTTTCTTT.

The chain combines TRBV6-5 with TRBJ2-5, with 10 positions matching TRBD2. Germline trimming cut 0 bases from V and 6 bases from J; bases unmatched to any gene: 7. Germline CDR1 MNHEY, CDR2 SVGAGI. The CDR3 totals 16 residues. As DNA, the CDR3 is TGTGCCAGCAGTTACTCGAGAGGGACTAGCGCGCAGACCCAGTACTTC. It specifies CASSYSRGTSAQTQYF.

The chain carries TRBV6-5 and TRBJ1-6, with D tentatively TRBD1 (5 bases). CDR1 and CDR2 from the germline V gene are MNHEY and SVGAGI. Trimming left V 2 bases short and J 9 bases short, with 8 bases between. There are 13 residues in the CDR3. The CDR3 DNA is TGTGCCAGCAGTTACAGGGGCGGTTCACCCCTCCACTTT. The encoded protein is CASSYRGGSPLHF.

V and J are TRBV27 and TRBJ2-1; 10 bases map to TRBD2. The germline V gene encodes CDR1 MNHEY and CDR2 SMNVEV (reference sequence). The CDR3 spans 16 residues. J was trimmed by 7 bases and V by 8 bases; bases with no gene match: 14. CDR3 protein: CASGPRRASGSNEQFF. CDR3 sequence (DNA): TGTGCCAGCGGACCCCGTCGGGCTAGCGGGAGTAATGAGCAGTTCTTC.

V gene TRBV24-1 combines with J gene TRBJ1-2; TRBD1 matches 7 bases. CDR1 is KGHDR and CDR2 is SFDVKD in the germline V gene. J gave up 4 bases and V 4 bases, and 5 bases lay outside the gene matches. The CDR3 consists of 14 residues. CDR3 in DNA: TGTGCCACCAGTGAGACCGGACAGGTCTATGGCTACACCTTC. It translates to CATSETGQVYGYTF.

J is TRBJ1-5 and V is TRBV24-1; D gene uncertain. V gave up 6 bases and J gave up 0 bases, with 5 bases separating them. CDR1 and CDR2 from the germline V gene are KGHDR and SFDVKD. The CDR3 has 13 amino acids. The CDR3 region is CATSQYSNQPQHF. The CDR3 nucleotides are TGTGCCACCAGTCAGTATAGCAATCAGCCCCAGCATTTT.

The CDR3 DNA reads as TGCGCCAGCAGCTTGGATTGGCAGGCCGTTGGCTCCTACGAGCAGTACTTC. Translating it yields CASSLDWQAVGSYEQYF. This rearrangement joins TRBV5-1 to TRBJ2-7; D gene ambiguous. This CDR3 comprises 17 residues. CDR1 is SGHRS and CDR2 is YFSETQ in the germline V gene. V was clipped by 0 bases and J by 0 bases, with 16 bases between them.

V is TRBV11-2 and J is TRBJ2-7; 8 nucleotides match TRBD1. Germline lookup yields CDR1 SGHAT and CDR2 FQNNGV. With V trimmed by 5 bases and J by 7 bases, 10 bases remained unmatched. The CDR3 sequence is 14 residues long. CDR3 coding DNA: TGTGCCAGCAGCCTCGGGACAGGACCTTTTGAGCAGTACTTC. Protein sequence: CASSLGTGPFEQYF.

The J gene is TRBJ2-5, the V gene TRBV28, with 14 bases matching TRBD2. This CDR3 region has 17 residues. Germline V lookup: CDR1 MDHEN, CDR2 SYDVKM. The junction had 6 bases not matched to a gene; V was cut back by 5 bases and J by 1 base. The chain's CDR3 is CASSTSGTSGSQETQYF. The CDR3 nucleotides are TGTGCCAGCAGTACCTCTGGGACTAGCGGGAGCCAAGAGACCCAGTACTTC.

The rearrangement links TRBV27 to TRBJ1-6; tentative D call: TRBD1 (5 bases). Germline V lookup: CDR1 MNHEY, CDR2 SMNVEV (reference sequence). V gave up 5 bases and J gave up 4 bases, with 9 bases separating them. The CDR3 covers 14 residues. Here the CDR3 DNA reads TGTGCCAGCAGTGCGGGACTATATAATTCACCCCTCCACTTT. Translated: CASSAGLYNSPLHF.